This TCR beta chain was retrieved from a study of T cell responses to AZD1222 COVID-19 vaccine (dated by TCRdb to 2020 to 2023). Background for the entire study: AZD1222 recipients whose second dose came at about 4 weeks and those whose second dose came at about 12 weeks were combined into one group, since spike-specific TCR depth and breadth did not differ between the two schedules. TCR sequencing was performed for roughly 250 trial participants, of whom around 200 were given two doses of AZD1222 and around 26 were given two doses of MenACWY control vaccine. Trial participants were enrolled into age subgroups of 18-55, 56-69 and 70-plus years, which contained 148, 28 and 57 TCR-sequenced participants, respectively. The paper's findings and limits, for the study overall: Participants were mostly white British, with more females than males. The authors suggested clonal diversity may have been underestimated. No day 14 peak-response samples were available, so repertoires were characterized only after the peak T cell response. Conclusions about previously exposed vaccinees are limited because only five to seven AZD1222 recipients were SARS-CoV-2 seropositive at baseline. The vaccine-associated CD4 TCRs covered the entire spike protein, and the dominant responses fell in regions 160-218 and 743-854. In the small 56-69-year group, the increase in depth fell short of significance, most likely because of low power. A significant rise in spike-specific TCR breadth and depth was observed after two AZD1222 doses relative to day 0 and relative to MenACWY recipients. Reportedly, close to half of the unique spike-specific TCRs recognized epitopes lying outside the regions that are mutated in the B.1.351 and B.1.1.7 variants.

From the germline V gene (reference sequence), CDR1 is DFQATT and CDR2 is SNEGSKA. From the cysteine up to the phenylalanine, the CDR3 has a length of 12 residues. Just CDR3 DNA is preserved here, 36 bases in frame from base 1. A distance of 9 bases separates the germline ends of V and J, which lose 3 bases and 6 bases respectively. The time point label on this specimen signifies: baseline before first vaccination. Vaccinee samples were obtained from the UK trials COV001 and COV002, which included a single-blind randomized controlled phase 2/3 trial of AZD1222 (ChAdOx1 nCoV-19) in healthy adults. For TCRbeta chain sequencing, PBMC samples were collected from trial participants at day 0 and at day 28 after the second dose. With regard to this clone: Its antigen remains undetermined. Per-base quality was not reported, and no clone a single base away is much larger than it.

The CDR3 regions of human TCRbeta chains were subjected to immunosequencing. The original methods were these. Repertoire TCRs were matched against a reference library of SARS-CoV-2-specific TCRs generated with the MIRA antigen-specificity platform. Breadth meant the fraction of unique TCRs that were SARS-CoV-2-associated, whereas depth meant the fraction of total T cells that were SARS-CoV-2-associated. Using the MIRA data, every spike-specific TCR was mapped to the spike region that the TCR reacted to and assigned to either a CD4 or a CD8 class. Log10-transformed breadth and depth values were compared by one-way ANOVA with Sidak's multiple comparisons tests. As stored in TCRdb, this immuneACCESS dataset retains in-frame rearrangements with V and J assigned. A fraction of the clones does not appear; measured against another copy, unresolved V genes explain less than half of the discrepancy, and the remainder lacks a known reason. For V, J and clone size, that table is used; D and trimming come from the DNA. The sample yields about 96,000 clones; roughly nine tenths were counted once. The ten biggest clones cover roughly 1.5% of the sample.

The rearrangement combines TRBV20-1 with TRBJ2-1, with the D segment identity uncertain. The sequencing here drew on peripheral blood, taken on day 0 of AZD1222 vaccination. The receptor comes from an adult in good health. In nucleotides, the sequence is TGCAGTGCTAGTGTCACCTCCAATGAGCAGTTCTTC. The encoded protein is CSASVTSNEQFF.